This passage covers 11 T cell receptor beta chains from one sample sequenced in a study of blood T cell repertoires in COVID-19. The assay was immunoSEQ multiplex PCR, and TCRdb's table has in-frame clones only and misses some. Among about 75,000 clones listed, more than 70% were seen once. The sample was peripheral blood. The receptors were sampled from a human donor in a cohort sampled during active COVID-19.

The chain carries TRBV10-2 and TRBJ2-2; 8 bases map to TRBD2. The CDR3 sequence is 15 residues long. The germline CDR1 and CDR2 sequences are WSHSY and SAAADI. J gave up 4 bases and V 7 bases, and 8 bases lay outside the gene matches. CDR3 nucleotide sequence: TGCGCCAGCACCTCCGGGGGGGGAACCACCGGGGAGCTGTTTTTT. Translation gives CASTSGGGTTGELFF.

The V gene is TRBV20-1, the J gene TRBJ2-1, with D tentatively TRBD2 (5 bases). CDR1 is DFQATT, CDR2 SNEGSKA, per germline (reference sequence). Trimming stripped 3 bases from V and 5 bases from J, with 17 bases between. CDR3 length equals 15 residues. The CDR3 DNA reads TGCAGTGCTAGTATGCGGTTCAGAGGGAACAATGAGCAGTTCTTC. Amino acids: CSASMRFRGNNEQFF.

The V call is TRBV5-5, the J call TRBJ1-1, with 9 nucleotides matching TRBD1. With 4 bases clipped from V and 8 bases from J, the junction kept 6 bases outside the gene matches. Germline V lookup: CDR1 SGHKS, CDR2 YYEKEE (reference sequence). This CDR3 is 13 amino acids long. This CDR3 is CASSRDRGTEAFF. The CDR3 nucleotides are TGTGCCAGCAGCCGTGACAGGGGGACCGAAGCTTTCTTT.

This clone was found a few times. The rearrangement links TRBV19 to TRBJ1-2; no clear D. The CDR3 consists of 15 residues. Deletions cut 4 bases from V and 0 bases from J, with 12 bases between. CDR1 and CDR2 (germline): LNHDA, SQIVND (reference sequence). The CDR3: CASSRYKDSNYGYTF. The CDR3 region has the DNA TGTGCCAGTAGTAGGTACAAAGATTCTAACTATGGCTACACCTTC.

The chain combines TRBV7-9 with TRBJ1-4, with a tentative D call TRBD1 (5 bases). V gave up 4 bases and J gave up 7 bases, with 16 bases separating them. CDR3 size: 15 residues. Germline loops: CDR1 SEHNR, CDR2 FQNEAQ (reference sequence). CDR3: CASSSVQGSTEKLFF. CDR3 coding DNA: TGTGCCAGCAGCTCCGTGCAGGGCAGTACTGAAAAACTGTTTTTT.

The CDR3 spells CASSLIPGGALNTEAFF. Written as DNA, the CDR3 is TGTGCCAGCAGCTTAATTCCAGGGGGCGCCCTGAACACTGAAGCTTTCTTT. The J gene is TRBJ1-1, the V gene TRBV5-5; 8 bases agree with TRBD1. Germline CDR1 and CDR2: SGHKS and YYEKEE (reference sequence). CDR3 length equals 17 residues. Trimming at V came to 2 bases and at J to 0 bases, leaving 9 bases not matched to a gene.

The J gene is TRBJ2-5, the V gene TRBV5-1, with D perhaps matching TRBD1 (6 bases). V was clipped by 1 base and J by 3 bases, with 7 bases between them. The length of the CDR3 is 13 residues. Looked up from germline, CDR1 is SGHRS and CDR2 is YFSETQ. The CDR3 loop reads CASSLPGEETQYF. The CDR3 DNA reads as TGCGCCAGCAGCTTGCCAGGGGAAGAGACCCAGTACTTC.

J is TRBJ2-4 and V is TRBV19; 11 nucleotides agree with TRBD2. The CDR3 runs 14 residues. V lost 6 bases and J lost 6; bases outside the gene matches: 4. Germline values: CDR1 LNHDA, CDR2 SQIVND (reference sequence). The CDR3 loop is CASSSGLAGNIQYF. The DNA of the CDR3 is TGTGCCAGTAGCTCTGGACTAGCGGGAAACATTCAGTACTTC.

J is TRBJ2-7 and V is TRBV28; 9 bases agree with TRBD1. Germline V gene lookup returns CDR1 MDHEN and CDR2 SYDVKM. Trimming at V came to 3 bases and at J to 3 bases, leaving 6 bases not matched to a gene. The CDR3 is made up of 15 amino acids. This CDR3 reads CASSLRGTGRYEQYF. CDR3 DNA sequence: TGTGCCAGCAGTTTGAGGGGGACAGGGCGCTACGAGCAGTACTTC.

CDR3 sequence: CASSLGVGAYNEQFF. The DNA for the CDR3 is TGCGCCAGCAGCTTGGGGGTGGGAGCCTACAATGAGCAGTTCTTC. This chain connects TRBV5-1 to TRBJ2-1; a possible D gene is TRBD2 (5 bases). The V gene's germline CDR1 is SGHRS and CDR2 YFSETQ. The CDR3 consists of 15 residues. The V end was cut by 0 bases, the J end by 2 bases, with 9 bases between.

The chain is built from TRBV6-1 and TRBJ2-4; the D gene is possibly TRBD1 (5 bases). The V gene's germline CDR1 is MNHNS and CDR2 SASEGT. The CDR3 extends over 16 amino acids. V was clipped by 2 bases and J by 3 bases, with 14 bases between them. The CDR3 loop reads CASSEQGVYDKNIQYF. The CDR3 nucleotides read TGTGCCAGCAGTGAACAAGGGGTTTACGACAAAAACATTCAGTACTTC.